The clone carrying this T cell receptor beta chain occurred a few times. What it binds is unknown. The sample originates from a study of T-cell reconstitution after alpha-beta-depleted transplantation in children. General study points: The high TCRbeta diversity at day 60 in some patients came from surviving recipient T cells and thymic progenitors. By one year post-transplant, T-cell counts and diversity largely arose from T cells that were newly produced.

Unique molecular identifiers were used in preparing the TCRbeta library. TCRdb reprocessed the PCR reads with MiXCR, giving one entry per CDR3 protein. The sample has about 210,000 distinct CDR3 sequences, approximately 17% seen once. With 2 bases removed from V and 1 base from J, the gap between germline ends came to 9 bases. The germline V gene encodes CDR1 SGHRS and CDR2 YFSETQ. The CDR3 runs 14 residues. The sequenced sample was PBMCs, mostly from graft donor cells, obtained 360 days after TCRalphabeta/CD19-depleted stem cell transplant. The receptor comes from a male patient aged 2 to 10 who had a stem cell transplant for acute lymphoblastic leukemia, so the T cells may come from the graft donor. The rearrangement links TRBV5-1 to TRBJ1-1, with a possible D match to TRBD1 (5 bases). CDR3 residues: CASSFQTANTEAFF. For the CDR3, the DNA is TGCGCCAGCAGCTTTCAGACAGCGAACACTGAAGCTTTCTTT. The entire variable domain, with the rest obtained from reference TRBV5-1 and TRBJ1-1, is as follows: KAGVTQTPRYLIKTRGQQVTLSCSPISGHRSVSWYQQTPGQGLQFLFEYFSETQRNKGNFPGRFSGRQFSNSRSEMNVSTLELGDSALYLCASSFQTANTEAFFGQGTRLTVV.